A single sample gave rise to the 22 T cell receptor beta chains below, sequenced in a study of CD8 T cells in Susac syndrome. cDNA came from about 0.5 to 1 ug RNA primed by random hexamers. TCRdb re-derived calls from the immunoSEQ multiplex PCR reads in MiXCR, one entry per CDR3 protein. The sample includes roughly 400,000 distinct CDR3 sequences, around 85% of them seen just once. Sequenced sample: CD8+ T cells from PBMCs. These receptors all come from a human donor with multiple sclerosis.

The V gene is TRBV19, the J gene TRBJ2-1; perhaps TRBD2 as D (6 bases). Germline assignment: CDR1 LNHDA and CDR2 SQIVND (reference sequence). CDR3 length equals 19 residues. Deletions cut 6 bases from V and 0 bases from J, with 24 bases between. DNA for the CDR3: TGTGCCAGTAGCCCCCAGGGAATCCGAACGGAGGGCTCCTACAATGAGCAGTTCTTC. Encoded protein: CASSPQGIRTEGSYNEQFF.

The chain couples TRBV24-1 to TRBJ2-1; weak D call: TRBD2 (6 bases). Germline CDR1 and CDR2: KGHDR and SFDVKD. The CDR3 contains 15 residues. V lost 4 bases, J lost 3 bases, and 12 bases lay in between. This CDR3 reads CATSDPRSGYNEQFF. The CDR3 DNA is TGTGCCACCAGTGACCCTCGTAGCGGCTACAATGAGCAGTTCTTC.

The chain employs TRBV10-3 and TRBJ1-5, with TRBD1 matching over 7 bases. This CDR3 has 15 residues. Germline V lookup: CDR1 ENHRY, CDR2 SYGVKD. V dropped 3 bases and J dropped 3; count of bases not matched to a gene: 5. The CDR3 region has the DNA TGTGCCATCAGTGACACAGGGGATATCAATCAGCCCCAGCATTTT. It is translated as CAISDTGDINQPQHF.

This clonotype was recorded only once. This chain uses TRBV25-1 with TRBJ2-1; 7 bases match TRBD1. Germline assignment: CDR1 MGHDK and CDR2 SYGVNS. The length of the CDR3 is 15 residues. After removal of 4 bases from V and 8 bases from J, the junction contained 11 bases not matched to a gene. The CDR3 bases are TGTGCCAGCAGTGGAAGACAGGGCCTTGTGGATGAGCAGTTCTTC. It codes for CASSGRQGLVDEQFF.

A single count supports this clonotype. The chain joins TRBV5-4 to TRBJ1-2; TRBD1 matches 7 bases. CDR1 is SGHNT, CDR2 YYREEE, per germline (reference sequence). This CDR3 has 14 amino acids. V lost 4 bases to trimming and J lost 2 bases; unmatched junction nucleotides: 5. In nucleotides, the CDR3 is TGTGCCAGCAGCGTCAGGGGGGCCAACTATGGCTACACCTTC. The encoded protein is CASSVRGANYGYTF.

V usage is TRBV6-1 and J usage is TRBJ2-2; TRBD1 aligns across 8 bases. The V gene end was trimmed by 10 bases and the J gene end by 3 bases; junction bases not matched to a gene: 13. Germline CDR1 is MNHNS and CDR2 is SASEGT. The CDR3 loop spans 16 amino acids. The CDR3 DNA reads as TGTGCCACCCACAGAAGCCAGGGGGCGGACACCGGGGAGCTGTTTTTT. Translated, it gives CATHRSQGADTGELFF.

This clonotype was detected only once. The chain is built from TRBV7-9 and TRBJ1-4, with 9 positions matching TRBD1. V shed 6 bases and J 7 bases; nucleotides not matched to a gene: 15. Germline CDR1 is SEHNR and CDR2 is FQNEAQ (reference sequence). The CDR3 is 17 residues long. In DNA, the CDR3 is TGTGCCAGCAGTTCGACCTCATCGGGACAGGGAGGTGAAAAACTGTTTTTT. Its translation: CASSSTSSGQGGEKLFF.

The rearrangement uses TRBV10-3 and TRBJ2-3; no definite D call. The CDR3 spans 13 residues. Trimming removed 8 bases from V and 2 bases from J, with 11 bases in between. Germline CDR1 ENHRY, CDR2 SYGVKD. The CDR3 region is CAIRHETTDTQYF. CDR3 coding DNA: TGTGCCATCCGGCACGAAACCACAGATACGCAGTATTTT.

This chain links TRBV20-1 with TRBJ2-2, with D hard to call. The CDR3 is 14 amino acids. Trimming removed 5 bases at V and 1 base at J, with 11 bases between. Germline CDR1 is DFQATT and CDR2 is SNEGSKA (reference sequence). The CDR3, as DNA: TGCAGTGCTTACGCGAACTTGAACACCGGGGAGCTGTTTTTT. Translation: CSAYANLNTGELFF.

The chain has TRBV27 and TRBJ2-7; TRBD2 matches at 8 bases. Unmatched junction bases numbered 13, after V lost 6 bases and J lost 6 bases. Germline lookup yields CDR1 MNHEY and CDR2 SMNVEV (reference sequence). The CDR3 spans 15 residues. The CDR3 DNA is TGTGCCAGCAGAAGTTTAGTTAGCGGGATGGTCGAGCAGTACTTC. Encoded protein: CASRSLVSGMVEQYF.

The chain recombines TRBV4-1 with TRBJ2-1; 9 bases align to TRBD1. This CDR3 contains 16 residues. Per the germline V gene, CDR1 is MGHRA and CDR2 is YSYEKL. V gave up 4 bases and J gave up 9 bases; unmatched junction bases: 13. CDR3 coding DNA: TGCGCCAGCAGCCCAAGGACAGGGGAAAGTTCGGGTGAGCAGTTCTTC. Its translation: CASSPRTGESSGEQFF.

CDR3 sequence (DNA): TGTGCCAGCAGTTTTTCCCCCAAGGGCGAGCAGTACTTC. Amino acids: CASSFSPKGEQYF. V and J are TRBV27 and TRBJ2-7; D unclear. The CDR3 has 13 amino acids. CDR1 MNHEY and CDR2 SMNVEV come from the germline V gene (reference sequence). V lost 3 bases, J lost 6 bases, and 12 bases lay in between.

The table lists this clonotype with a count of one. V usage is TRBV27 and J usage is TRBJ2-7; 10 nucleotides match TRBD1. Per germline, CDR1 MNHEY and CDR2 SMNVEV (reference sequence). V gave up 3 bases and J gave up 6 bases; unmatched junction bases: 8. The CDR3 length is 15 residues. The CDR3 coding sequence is TGTGCCAGCAGTTTGGGACAGGGGCTCGTGGTCGAGCAGTACTTC. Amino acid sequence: CASSLGQGLVVEQYF.

In DNA form, the CDR3 reads TGCGCCAGCAGCCAAACAGGACTGGAAGAGACCCAGTACTTC. This codes for CASSQTGLEETQYF. J is TRBJ2-5 and V is TRBV4-1; D may match TRBD1 or TRBD2 (5 bases each). Trimming took off 2 bases at V and 3 bases at J, with 10 bases between the two ends. The germline gives CDR1 MGHRA, CDR2 YSYEKL. The CDR3 sequence is 14 residues long.

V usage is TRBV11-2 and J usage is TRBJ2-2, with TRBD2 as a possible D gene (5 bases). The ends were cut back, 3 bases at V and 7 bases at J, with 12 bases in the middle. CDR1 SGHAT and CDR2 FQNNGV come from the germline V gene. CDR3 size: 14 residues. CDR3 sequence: CASSLTEAVGELFF. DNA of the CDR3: TGTGCCAGCAGCTTGACGGAGGCGGTCGGGGAGCTGTTTTTT.

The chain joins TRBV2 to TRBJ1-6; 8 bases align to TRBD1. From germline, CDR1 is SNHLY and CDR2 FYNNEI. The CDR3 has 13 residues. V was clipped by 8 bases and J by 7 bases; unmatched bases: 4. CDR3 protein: CASPGQENSPLHF. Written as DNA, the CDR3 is TGTGCCAGCCCGGGACAGGAGAATTCACCCCTCCACTTT.

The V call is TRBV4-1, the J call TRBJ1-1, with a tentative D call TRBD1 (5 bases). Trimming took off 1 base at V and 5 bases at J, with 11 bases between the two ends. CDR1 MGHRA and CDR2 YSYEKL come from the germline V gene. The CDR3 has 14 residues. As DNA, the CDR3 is TGCGCCAGCAGCCAAGCCCCGGGGGATACTGAAGCTTTCTTT. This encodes CASSQAPGDTEAFF.

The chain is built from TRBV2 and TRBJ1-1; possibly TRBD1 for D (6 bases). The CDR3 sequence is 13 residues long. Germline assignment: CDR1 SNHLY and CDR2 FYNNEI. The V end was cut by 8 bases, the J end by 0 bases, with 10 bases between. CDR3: CASPRGLNTEAFF. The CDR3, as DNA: TGTGCCAGCCCGAGGGGGTTGAACACTGAAGCTTTCTTT.

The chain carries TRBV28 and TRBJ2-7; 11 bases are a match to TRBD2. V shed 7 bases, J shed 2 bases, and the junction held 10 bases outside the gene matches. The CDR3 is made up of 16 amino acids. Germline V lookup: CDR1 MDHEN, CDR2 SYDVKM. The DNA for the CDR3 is TGTGCCAGCACCAAACCCGGGACTAGCGGAACCTACGAGCAGTACTTC. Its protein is CASTKPGTSGTYEQYF.

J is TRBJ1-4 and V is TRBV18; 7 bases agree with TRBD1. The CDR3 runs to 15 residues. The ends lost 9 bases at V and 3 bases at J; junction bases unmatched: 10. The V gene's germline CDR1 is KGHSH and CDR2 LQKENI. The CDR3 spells CASMDRRLANEKLFF. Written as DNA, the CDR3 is TGTGCCAGTATGGACAGGCGGCTGGCTAATGAAAAACTGTTTTTT.

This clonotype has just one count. CDR3 sequence: CASSPVDSSYNEQFF. The CDR3 nucleotides read TGTGCCAGTAGCCCTGTTGATTCCTCCTACAATGAGCAGTTCTTC. The V call is TRBV19, the J call TRBJ2-1; D uncertain. The CDR3 has 15 amino acids. In germline, CDR1 is LNHDA, CDR2 SQIVND (reference sequence). V was shortened by 6 bases and J by 0 bases, with 12 bases between the two germline ends.

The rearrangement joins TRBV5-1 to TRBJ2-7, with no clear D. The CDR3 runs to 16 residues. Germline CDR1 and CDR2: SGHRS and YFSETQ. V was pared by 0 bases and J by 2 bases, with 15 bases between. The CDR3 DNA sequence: TGCGCCAGCAGCTTGGAGACACCCCGAGGAGCCTACGAGCAGTACTTC. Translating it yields CASSLETPRGAYEQYF.